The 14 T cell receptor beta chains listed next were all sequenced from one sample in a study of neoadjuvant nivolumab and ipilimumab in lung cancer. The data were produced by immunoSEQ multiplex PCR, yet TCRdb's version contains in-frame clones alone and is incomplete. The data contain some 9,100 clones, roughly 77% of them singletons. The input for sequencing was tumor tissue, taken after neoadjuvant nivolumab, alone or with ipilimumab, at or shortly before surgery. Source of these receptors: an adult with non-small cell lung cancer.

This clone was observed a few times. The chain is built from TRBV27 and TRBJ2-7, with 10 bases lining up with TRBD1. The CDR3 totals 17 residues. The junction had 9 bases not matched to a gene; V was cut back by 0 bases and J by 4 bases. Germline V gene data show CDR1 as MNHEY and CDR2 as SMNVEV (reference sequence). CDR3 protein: CASSLSDSGQGDYEQYF. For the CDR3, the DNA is TGTGCCAGCAGTTTATCGGACTCCGGACAGGGGGATTACGAGCAGTACTTC.

CDR3 in DNA: TGTGCCAGCAGCTTACGTACCCGGGGCGAGACCCAGTACTTC. Amino acids: CASSLRTRGETQYF. The chain combines TRBV7-2 with TRBJ2-5; D assignment may be TRBD1 or TRBD2 (5 bases each). Germline assignment: CDR1 SGHTA and CDR2 FQGNSA. Trimming left V 2 bases short and J 5 bases short, with 12 bases between. The CDR3 runs 14 residues.

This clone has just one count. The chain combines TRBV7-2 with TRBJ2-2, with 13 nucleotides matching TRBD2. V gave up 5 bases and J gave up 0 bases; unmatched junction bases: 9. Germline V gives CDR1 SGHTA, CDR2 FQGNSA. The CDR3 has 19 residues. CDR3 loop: CASSPGTSGNYTNTGELFF. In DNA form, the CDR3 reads TGTGCCAGCAGCCCTGGGACTAGCGGGAATTATACGAACACCGGGGAGCTGTTTTTT.

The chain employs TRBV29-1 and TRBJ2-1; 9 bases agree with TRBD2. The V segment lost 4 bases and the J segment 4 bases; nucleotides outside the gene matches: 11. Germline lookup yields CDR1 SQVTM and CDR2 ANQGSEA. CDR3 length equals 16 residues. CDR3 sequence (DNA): TGCAGCGTTGCGGGGGTCCTAGCGGGGACATACAATGAGCAGTTCTTC. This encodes CSVAGVLAGTYNEQFF.

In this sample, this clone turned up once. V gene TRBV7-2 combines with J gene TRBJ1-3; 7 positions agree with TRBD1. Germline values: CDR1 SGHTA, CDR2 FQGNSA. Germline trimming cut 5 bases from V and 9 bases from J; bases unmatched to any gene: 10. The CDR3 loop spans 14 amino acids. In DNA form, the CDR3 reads TGTGCCAGCAGCCCCGGGACAGCCCATAGCACCATATATTTT. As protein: CASSPGTAHSTIYF.

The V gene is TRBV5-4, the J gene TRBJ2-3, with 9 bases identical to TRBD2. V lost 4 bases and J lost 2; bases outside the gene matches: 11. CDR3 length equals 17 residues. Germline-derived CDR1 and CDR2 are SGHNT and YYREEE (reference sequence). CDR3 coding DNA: TGTGCCAGCAGCCCTAGAACGGCGGGAGGGATCACAGATACGCAGTATTTT. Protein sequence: CASSPRTAGGITDTQYF.

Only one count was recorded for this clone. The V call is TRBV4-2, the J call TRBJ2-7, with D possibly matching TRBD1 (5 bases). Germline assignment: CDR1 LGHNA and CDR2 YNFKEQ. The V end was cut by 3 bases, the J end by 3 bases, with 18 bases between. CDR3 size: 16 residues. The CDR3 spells CASSQVVTGGSYEQYF. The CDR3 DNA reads TGTGCCAGCAGCCAGGTGGTTACAGGCGGTAGCTACGAGCAGTACTTC.

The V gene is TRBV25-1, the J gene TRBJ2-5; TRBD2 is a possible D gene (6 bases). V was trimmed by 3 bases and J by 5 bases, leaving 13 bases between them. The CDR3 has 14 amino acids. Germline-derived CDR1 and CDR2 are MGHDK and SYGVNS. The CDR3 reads CASSEIDGGETQYF. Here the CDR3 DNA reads TGTGCCAGCAGTGAGATCGATGGAGGGGAGACCCAGTACTTC. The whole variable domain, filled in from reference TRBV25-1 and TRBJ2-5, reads EADIYQTPRYLVIGTGKKITLECSQTMGHDKMYWYQQDPGMELHLIHYSYGVNSTEKGDLSSESTVSRIRTEHFPLTLESARPSHTSQYLCASSEIDGGETQYFGPGTRLLVL.

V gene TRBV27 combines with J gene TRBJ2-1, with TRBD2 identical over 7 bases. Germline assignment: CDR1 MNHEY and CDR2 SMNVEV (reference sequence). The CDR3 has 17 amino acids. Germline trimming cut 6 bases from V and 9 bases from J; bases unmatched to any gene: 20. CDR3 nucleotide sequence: TGTGCCAGCAGGTCAGCCGCGGGGCGGGAGTATCTTACTGAGCAGTTCTTC. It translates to CASRSAAGREYLTEQFF.

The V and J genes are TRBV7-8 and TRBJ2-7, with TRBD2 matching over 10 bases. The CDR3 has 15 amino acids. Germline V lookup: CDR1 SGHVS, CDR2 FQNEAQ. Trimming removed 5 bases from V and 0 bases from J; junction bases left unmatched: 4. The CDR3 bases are TGTGCCAGCAGCCCTAGACTAGCGGGCTCCTACGAGCAGTACTTC. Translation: CASSPRLAGSYEQYF.

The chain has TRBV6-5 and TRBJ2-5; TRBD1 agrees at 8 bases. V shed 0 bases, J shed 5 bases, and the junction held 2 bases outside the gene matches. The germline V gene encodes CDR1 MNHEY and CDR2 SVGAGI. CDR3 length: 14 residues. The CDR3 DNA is TGTGCCAGCAGTTACTCGGACAGGGCGGAGACCCAGTACTTC. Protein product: CASSYSDRAETQYF.

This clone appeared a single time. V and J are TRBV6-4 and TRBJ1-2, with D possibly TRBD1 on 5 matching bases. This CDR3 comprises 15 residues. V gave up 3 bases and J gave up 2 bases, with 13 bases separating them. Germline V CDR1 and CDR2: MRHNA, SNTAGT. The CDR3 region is CASSEIAGGNYGYTF. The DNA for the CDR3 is TGTGCCAGCAGTGAGATAGCTGGGGGGAACTATGGCTACACCTTC.

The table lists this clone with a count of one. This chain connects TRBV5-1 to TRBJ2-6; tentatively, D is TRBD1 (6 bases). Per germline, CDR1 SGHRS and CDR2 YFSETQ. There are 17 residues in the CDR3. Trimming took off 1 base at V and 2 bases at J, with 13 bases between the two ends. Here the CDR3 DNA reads TGCGCCAGCAGCTTGTCCGCAGGGGCCGCTGGGGCCAACGTCCTGACTTTC. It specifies CASSLSAGAAGANVLTF.

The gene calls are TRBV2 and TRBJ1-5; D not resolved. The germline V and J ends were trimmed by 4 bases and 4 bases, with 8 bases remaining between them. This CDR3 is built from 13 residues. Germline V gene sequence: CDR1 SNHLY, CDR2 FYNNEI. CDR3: CASSVTTNQPQHF. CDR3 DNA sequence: TGTGCCAGCAGTGTAACGACTAATCAGCCCCAGCATTTT.